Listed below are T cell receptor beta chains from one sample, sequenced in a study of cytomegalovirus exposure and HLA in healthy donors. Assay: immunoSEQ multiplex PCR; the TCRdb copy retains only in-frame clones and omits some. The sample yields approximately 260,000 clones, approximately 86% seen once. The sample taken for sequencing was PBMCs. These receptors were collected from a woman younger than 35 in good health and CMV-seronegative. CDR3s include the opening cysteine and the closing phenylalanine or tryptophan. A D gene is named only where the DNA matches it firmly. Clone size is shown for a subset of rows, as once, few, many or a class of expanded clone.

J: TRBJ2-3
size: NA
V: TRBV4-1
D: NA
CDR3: CASSLLEGDTQYF
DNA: TGCGCCAGCAGCCTGCTAGAGGGAGATACGCAGTATTTT

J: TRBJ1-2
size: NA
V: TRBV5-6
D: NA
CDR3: CASSPDQTGGYGYTF
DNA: TGTGCCAGCAGCCCGGACCAGACAGGAGGTTATGGCTACACCTTC

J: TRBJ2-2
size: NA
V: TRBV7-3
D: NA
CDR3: CASSSQYTGELFF
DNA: TGTGCCAGCAGCTCCCAGTACACCGGGGAGCTGTTTTTT

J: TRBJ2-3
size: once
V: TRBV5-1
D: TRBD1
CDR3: CASSLAGTGGRGTDTQYF
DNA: TGCGCCAGCAGCTTGGCAGGGACAGGGGGCAGGGGGACAGATACGCAGTATTTT

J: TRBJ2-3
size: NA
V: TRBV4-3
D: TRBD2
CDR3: CASSQDSPGGGTDTQYF
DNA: TGCGCCAGCAGCCAAGATTCCCCGGGGGGGGGTACAGATACGCAGTATTTT

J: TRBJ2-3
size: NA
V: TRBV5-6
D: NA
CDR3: CASSLGTDTDTQYF
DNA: TGTGCCAGCAGCTTGGGGACAGATACAGATACGCAGTATTTT

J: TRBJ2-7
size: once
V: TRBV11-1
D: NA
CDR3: CASSFSSGHSYEQYF
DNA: TGTGCCAGCAGCTTTTCTTCCGGACACTCCTACGAGCAGTACTTC

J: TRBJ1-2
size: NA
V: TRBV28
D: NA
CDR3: CASSTMGSDNGYTF
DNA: TGTGCCAGCAGCACAATGGGCTCCGATAATGGCTACACCTTC

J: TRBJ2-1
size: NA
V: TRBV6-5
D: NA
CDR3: CASSRGSSYNEQFF
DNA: TGTGCCAGCAGTCGGGGGAGCTCCTACAATGAGCAGTTCTTC

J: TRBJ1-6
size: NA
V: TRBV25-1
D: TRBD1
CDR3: CASRGDRRNDNSPLHF
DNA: TGTGCCAGCAGAGGGGACAGACGAAATGATAATTCACCCCTCCACTTT

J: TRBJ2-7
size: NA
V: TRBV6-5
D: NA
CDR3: CASKGSVTYEQYF
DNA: TGTGCCAGCAAAGGAAGCGTAACCTACGAGCAGTACTTC

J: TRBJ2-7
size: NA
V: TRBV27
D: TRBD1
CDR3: CASSRPDRDAHEQYF
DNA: TGTGCCAGCTCCCGTCCGGACAGGGACGCCCACGAGCAGTACTTC

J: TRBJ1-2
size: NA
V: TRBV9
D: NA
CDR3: CASSGTSPGGYTF
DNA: TGTGCCAGCAGCGGCACCAGTCCGGGTGGCTACACCTTC

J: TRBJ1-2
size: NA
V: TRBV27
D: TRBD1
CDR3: CASRTMAGTGGLNYGYTF
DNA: TGTGCCAGCAGGACAATGGCCGGGACAGGGGGCCTTAACTATGGCTACACCTTC

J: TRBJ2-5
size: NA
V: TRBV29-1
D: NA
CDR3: CSMRGLQETQYF
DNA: TGCAGCATGAGGGGACTGCAAGAGACCCAGTACTTC

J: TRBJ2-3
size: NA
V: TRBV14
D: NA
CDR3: CASSQDPYTQYF
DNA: TGTGCCAGCAGCCAAGACCCCTATACGCAGTATTTT

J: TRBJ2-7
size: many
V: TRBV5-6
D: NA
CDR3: CASSLAGKLYEQYF
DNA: TGTGCCAGCAGCTTGGCAGGGAAACTCTACGAGCAGTACTTC

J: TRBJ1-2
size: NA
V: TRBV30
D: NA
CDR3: CAWRYRTREGYGYTF
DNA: TGTGCCTGGCGATATAGGACCAGGGAAGGCTATGGCTACACCTTC

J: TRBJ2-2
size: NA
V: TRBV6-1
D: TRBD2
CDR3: CASSGEQTSGRPVTGELFF
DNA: TGTGCCAGCAGTGGGGAACAGACTAGCGGGAGACCGGTCACCGGGGAGCTGTTTTTT

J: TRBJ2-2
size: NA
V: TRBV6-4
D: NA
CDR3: CASSDEDRGELFF
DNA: TGTGCCAGCAGTGACGAGGACAGAGGGGAGCTGTTTTTT

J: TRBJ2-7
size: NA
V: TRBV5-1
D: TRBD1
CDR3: CASSRDRALHEQYF
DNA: TGCGCCAGCAGCCGGGACAGGGCCTTACACGAGCAGTACTTC

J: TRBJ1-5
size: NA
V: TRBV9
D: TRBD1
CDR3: CASSLGTGTNGQPQHF
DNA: TGTGCCAGCAGCTTGGGGACAGGGACTAACGGACAGCCCCAGCATTTT

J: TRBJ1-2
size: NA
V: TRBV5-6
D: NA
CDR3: CASSLAGNYGYTF
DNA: TGTGCCAGCAGCTTGGCAGGGAACTATGGCTACACCTTC

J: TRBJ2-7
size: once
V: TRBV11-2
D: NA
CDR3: CASSRRDTRRYEQYF
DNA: TGTGCCAGCAGCCGCCGGGACACCCGTCGCTACGAGCAGTACTTC

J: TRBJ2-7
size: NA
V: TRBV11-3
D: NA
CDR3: CASSLYRDVSYEQYF
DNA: TGTGCCAGCAGCTTATACCGGGATGTCTCCTACGAGCAGTACTTC

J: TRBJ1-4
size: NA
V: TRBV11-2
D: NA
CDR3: CASSSQQGLGEKLFF
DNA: TGTGCCAGCAGCTCGCAACAGGGTTTGGGTGAAAAACTGTTTTTT

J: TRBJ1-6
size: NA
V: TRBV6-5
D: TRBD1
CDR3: CASSDGTGRGSPLHF
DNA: TGTGCCAGCAGCGACGGGACAGGGAGAGGTTCACCCCTCCACTTT

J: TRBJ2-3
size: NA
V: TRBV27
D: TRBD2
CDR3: CASSPVLGLAGGPDTQYF
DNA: TGTGCCAGCAGTCCCGTGCTCGGACTAGCGGGAGGTCCGGATACGCAGTATTTT

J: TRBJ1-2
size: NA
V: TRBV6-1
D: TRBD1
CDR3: CASSGLTGYGYTF
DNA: TGTGCCAGCAGTGGCCTGACAGGGTATGGCTACACCTTC

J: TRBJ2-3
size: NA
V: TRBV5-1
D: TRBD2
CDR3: CASSDPLAGGRDTQYF
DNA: TGCGCCAGCAGCGACCCACTAGCGGGAGGTAGAGATACGCAGTATTTT

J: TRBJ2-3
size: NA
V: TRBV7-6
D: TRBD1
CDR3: CASSAGQGRFTDTQYF
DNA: TGTGCCAGCAGCGCGGGACAGGGTCGTTTCACAGATACGCAGTATTTT

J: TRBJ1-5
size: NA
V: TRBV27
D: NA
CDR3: CASSLFNRDLSNQPQHF
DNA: TGTGCCAGCAGTTTATTTAACAGGGATCTTAGCAATCAGCCCCAGCATTTT

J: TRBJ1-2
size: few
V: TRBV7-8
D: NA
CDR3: CASSLDQGWYGYTF
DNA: TGTGCCAGCAGCTTGGACCAGGGCTGGTATGGCTACACCTTC

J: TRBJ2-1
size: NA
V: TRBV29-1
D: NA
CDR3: CSVGGPEQFF
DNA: TGCAGCGTGGGGGGGCCTGAGCAGTTCTTC

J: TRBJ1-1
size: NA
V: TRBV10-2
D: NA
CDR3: CASGHTEAFF
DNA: TGCGCCAGCGGGCACACTGAAGCTTTCTTT

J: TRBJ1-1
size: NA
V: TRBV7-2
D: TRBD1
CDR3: CASSLAGGVAEAFF
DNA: TGTGCCAGCAGCTTAGCAGGGGGCGTCGCTGAAGCTTTCTTT

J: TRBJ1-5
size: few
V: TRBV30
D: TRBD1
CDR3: CASWTGGIQPQHF
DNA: TGTGCATCTTGGACAGGGGGTATTCAGCCCCAGCATTTT

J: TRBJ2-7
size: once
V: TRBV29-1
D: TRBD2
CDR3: CSVEDGSGRAHEQYF
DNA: TGCAGCGTTGAAGATGGGAGCGGGAGGGCCCACGAGCAGTACTTC

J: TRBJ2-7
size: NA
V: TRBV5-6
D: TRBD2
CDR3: CASSDTSGYEQYF
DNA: TGTGCCAGCAGCGATACTAGCGGCTACGAGCAGTACTTC

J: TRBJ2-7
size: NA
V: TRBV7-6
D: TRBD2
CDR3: CASSPGLAEQYF
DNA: TGTGCCAGCAGCCCCGGACTAGCCGAGCAGTACTTC

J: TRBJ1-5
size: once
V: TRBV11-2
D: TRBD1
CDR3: CASSLDGTGMQPQHF
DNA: TGTGCCAGCAGCTTAGATGGGACAGGGATGCAGCCCCAGCATTTT

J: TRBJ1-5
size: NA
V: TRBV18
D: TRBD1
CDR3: CASSPLPGQGIQPQHF
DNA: TGTGCCAGCTCACCACTGCCGGGACAGGGGATTCAGCCCCAGCATTTT

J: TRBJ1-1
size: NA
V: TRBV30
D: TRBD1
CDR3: CAWEGQSHTEAFF
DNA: TGTGCCTGGGAGGGACAGAGCCACACTGAAGCTTTCTTT

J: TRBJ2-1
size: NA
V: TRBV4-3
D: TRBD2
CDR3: CASSQEGGGSYNEQFF
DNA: TGCGCCAGCAGCCAAGAGGGCGGGGGCTCCTACAATGAGCAGTTCTTC

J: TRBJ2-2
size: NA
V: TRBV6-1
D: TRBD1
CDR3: CASLDRVRAEELFF
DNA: TGTGCCAGCCTAGACAGGGTTCGGGCCGAGGAGCTGTTTTTT

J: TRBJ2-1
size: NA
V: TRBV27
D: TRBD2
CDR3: CASSLRLAGVNEQFF
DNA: TGTGCCAGCAGTTTGCGGCTAGCGGGAGTTAATGAGCAGTTCTTC

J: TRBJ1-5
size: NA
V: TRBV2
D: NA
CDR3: CASSEDGHQGIGNQPQHF
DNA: TGTGCCAGCAGTGAAGATGGTCACCAGGGGATCGGCAATCAGCCCCAGCATTTT

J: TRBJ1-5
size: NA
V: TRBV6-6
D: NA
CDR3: CASSHGTSKGSQPQHF
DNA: TGTGCCAGCAGTCATGGGACATCAAAAGGCAGTCAGCCCCAGCATTTT

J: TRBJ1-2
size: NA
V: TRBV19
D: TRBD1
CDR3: CASSRAGGKSSYGYTF
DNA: TGTGCCAGTAGTCGGGCAGGGGGCAAAAGTTCTTATGGCTACACCTTC

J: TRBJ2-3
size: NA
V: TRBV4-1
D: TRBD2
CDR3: CASSRGLAGTDTQYF
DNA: TGCGCCAGCAGCCGAGGACTAGCGGGGACAGATACGCAGTATTTT

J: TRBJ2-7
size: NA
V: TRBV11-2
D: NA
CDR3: CASSFTVLYEQYF
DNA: TGTGCCAGCAGCTTCACAGTCCTCTACGAGCAGTACTTC

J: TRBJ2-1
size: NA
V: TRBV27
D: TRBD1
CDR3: CASSHGQGYNEQFF
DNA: TGTGCCAGCAGTCACGGACAGGGGTACAATGAGCAGTTCTTC

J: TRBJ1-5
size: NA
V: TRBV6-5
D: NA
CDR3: CASSRGDSNQPQHF
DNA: TGTGCCAGCAGTCGCGGTGATAGCAATCAGCCCCAGCATTTT

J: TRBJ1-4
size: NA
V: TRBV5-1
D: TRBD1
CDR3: CASRAGTGFLGLAKLFF
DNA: TGCGCCAGCAGGGCCGGGACAGGGTTCTTAGGGCTGGCAAAACTGTTTTTT

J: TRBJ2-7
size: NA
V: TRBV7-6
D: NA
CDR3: CASSLAMTSVYEQYF
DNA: TGTGCCAGCAGCTTAGCGATGACTAGTGTGTACGAGCAGTACTTC

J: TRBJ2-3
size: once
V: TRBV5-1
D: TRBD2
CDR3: CASSLRAGVSTDTQYF
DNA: TGCGCCAGCAGCTTGCGAGCGGGGGTGAGCACAGATACGCAGTATTTT

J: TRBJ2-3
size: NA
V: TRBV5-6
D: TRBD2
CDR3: CASSRWDYWADTQYF
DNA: TGTGCCAGCAGCCGATGGGACTACTGGGCAGATACGCAGTATTTT

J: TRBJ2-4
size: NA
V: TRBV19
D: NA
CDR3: CASSNPELAKNIQYF
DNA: TGTGCCAGTAGTAACCCCGAGCTAGCCAAAAACATTCAGTACTTC

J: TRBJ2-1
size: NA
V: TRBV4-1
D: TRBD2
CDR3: CASSQDNSGFYNEQFF
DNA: TGCGCCAGCAGCCAAGATAATAGCGGGTTCTACAATGAGCAGTTCTTC